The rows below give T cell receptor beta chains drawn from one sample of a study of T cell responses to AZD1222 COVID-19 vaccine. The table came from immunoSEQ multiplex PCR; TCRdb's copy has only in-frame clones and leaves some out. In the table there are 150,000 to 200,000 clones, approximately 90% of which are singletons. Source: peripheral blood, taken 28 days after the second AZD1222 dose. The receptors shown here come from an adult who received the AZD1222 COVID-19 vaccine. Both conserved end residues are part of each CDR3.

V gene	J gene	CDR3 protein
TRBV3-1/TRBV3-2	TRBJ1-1	CASSQFDGGRAFF
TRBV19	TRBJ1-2	CASRLASAAANYGYTF
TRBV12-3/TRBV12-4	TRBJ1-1	CASSLQRLEAFF
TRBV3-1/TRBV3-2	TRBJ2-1	CASSQITSGYNEQFF
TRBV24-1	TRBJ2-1	CATSDSQGSRYNEQFF
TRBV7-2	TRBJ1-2	CASSLARDYGYTF
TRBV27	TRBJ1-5	CASSLQWASPNQPQHF
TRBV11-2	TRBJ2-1	CASSLGAGVAGLSYNEQFF
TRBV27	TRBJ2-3	CASSFELPLRPTITDTQYF
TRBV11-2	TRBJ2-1	CASSSGLAGGFNEQFF
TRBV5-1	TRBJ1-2	CASSLGQGVSSYTF
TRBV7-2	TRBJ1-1	CASSLDGTAAMNTEAFF
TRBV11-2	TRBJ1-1	CASSTSPEGGRNTEAFF
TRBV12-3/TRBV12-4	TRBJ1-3	CASGPMGNTIYF
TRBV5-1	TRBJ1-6	CASSLAPLTESLNSPLHF
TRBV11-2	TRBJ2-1	CASSLLTRAYNEQFF
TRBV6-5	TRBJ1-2	CASTNSGQGGYGYTF
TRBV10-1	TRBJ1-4	CASSEAGTVATNEKLFF
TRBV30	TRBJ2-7	CAWSDRAVWYEQYF
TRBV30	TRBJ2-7	CAVTGNYEQYF
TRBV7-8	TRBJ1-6	CASSSTGPGYNSPLHF
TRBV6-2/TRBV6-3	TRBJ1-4	CASSPGLLSTNEKLFF
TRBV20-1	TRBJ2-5	CSASSGSGQETQYF
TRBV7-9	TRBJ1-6	CASSFDTENSPLHF
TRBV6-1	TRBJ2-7	CASSDARGPYEQYF
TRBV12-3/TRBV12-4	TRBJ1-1	CATREAEGTEAFF